One and the same sample provided the 8 T cell receptor beta chains below, sequenced in a study of control samples from healthy donors and cancer patients (dated by TCRdb to the early 2020s). Receptors were amplified or captured by the immunoSEQ multiplex PCR assay. Drawn from immuneACCESS, this table holds only the in-frame rearrangements with V and J called that TCRdb kept. Clones are partly lost; checked studies trace under half to an unresolved V gene and leave the rest unexplained. This sample comprises 65,000 to 90,000 clones, roughly 93% of them detected only once. The ten largest clones take up approximately 2.8% of the sample. The sequenced sample consisted of blood. The receptors here all came from a woman aged 30 to 39 in good health.

The V gene is TRBV10-3, the J gene TRBJ2-7; 7 nucleotides line up with TRBD1. This CDR3 comprises 14 residues. Germline V gene data show CDR1 as ENHRY and CDR2 as SYGVKD. The ends lost 6 bases at V and 5 bases at J; junction bases unmatched: 10. The CDR3 sequence is CAISPGTVNDEQYV. The CDR3 DNA sequence: TGTGCCATCAGCCCTGGGACAGTTAATGACGAGCAGTACGTC.

The chain is built from TRBV12-3 or TRBV12-4 and TRBJ2-5; D is uncertain. The ends were cut back, 5 bases at V and 2 bases at J, with 9 bases in the middle. The CDR3 is 13 residues long. CDR3 loop: CASSDRAQETQYF. CDR3 nucleotides: TGTGCCAGCAGTGACCGGGCACAAGAGACCCAGTACTTC.

This chain uses TRBV4-1 with TRBJ2-5; 9 bases map to TRBD2. This CDR3 has 18 amino acids. After removal of 4 bases from V and 3 bases from J, the junction contained 15 bases not matched to a gene. Germline V gene lookup returns CDR1 MGHRA and CDR2 YSYEKL. CDR3 nucleotide sequence: TGCGCCAGCAGCCCACTCGGATTGGTGGGACTAGCTGAAGAGACCCAGTACTTC. Protein sequence: CASSPLGLVGLAEETQYF.

The J gene is TRBJ2-7, the V gene TRBV7-9, with D uncertain. This CDR3 contains 15 residues. CDR1 and CDR2 (germline): SEHNR, FQNEAQ (reference sequence). The V end lost 5 bases, the J end lost 10 bases, and 24 bases lay between the germline ends. As DNA, the CDR3 is TGTGCCAGCAGCCCCTCCGGGCCCCCCTTTCCCGGACAGTACGTC. Translation: CASSPSGPPFPGQYV.

J is TRBJ1-2 and V is TRBV11-2; D unresolved. Germline V gives CDR1 SGHAT, CDR2 FQNNGV. The ends were cut back, 0 bases at V and 8 bases at J, with 13 bases in the middle. CDR3 length equals 14 residues. The CDR3 nucleotides read TGTGCCAGCAGCTTAGATTCCGTCAGCTCGGGCTACACCTTC. It yields the protein CASSLDSVSSGYTF. The variable domain in full, with the rest retrieved from reference TRBV11-2 and TRBJ1-2, is EAGVAQSPRYKIIEKRQSVAFWCNPISGHATLYWYQQILGQGPKLLIQFQNNGVVDDSQLPKDRFSAERLKGVDSTLKIQPAKLEDSAVYLCASSLDSVSSGYTFGSGTRLTVV.

This clone was counted a single time. The chain joins TRBV10-2 to TRBJ1-1; a weak D match, TRBD1 (6 bases). The CDR3 contains 14 residues. Germline V CDR1 and CDR2: WSHSY, SAAADI. Trimming stripped 7 bases from V and 1 base from J, with 13 bases between. This CDR3 reads CASTETGSNTEAFF. In nucleotides, the CDR3 is TGCGCCAGCACCGAGACAGGATCGAACACTGAAGCTTTCTTT.

J is TRBJ2-5 and V is TRBV4-1; D is unclear. The CDR3 sequence is 14 residues long. Germline V CDR1 and CDR2: MGHRA, YSYEKL. Trimming removed 1 base from V and 4 bases from J, with 10 bases in between. CDR3 amino acids: CASSQVTFGETQYF. The CDR3 DNA follows: TGCGCCAGCAGCCAAGTCACCTTTGGAGAGACCCAGTACTTC.

This chain links TRBV6-5 with TRBJ2-1; D assignment may be TRBD1 or TRBD2 (5 bases each). Trimming left V 7 bases short and J 10 bases short, with 20 bases between. This CDR3 region has 14 residues. Germline V gene data show CDR1 as MNHEY and CDR2 as SVGAGI. The DNA of the CDR3 is TGTGCCAGCAACCTCCGGGACGCCTCAGGAGAGCAGTTCTTC. Translating gives CASNLRDASGEQFF.